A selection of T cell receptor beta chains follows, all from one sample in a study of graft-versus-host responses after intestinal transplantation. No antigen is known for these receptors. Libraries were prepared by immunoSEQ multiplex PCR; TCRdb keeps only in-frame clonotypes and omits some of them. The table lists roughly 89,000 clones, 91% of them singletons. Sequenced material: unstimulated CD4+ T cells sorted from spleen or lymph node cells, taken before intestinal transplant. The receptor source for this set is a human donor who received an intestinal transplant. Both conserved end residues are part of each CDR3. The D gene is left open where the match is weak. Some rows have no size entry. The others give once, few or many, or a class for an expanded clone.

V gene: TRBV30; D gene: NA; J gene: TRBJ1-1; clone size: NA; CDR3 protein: CAWMGSPNTEAFF; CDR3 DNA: TGTGCCTGGATGGGCAGCCCGAACACTGAAGCTTTCTTT
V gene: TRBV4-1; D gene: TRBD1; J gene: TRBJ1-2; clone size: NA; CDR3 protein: CASSQSDRADFLYGYTF; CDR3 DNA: TGCGCCAGCAGCCAATCAGACAGGGCCGACTTCCTTTATGGCTACACCTTC
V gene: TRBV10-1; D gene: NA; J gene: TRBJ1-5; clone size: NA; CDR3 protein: CASSARGNQPQHF; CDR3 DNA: TGCGCCAGCAGTGCGCGAGGGAACCAGCCCCAGCATTTT
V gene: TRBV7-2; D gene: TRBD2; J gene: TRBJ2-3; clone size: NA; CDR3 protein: CASSASRLAGDTDTQYF; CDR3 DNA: TGTGCCAGCAGCGCCTCCAGACTAGCGGGGGACACAGATACGCAGTATTTT
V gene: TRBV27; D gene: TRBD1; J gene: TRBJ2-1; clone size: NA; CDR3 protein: CASRRGQGEQFF; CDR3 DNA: TGTGCCAGCAGGAGGGGGCAAGGTGAGCAGTTCTTC
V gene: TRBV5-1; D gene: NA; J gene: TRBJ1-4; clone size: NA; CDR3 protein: CASSLDQEKLFF; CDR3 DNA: TGCGCCAGCAGCTTGGACCAGGAAAAACTGTTTTTT
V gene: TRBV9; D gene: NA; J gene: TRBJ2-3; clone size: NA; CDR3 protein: CASSPRLAPTDTQYF; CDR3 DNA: TGTGCCAGCAGCCCACGGCTAGCGCCTACGGATACGCAGTATTTT
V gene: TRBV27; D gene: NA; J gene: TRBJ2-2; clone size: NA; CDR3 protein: CASRGTRTGELFF; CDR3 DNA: TGTGCCAGCAGGGGGACTCGCACCGGGGAGCTGTTTTTT
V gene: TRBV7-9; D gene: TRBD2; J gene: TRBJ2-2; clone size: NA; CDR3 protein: CASSFGLAGGIGELFF; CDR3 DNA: TGTGCCAGCAGCTTCGGACTAGCGGGGGGGATCGGGGAGCTGTTTTTT
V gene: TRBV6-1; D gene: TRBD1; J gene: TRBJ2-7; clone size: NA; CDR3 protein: CASKDYRGPSYEQYF; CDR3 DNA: TGTGCCAGCAAAGACTACAGGGGCCCATCCTACGAGCAGTACTTC
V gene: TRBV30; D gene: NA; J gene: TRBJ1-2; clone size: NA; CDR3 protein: CAWGNPGVSNYGYTF; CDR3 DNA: TGTGCCTGGGGTAACCCGGGGGTTAGTAACTATGGCTACACCTTC
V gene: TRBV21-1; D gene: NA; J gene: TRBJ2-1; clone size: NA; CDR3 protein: CASSKGPLAGYNEQFF; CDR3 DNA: TGTGCCAGCAGCAAAGGCCCACTAGCGGGGTACAATGAGCAGTTCTTC
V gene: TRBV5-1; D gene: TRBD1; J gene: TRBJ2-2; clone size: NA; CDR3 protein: CASSLATGGTGELFF; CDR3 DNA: TGCGCCAGCAGCTTGGCTACAGGGGGCACCGGGGAGCTGTTTTTT
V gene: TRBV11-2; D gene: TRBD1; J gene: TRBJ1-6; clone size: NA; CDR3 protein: CASSSRTGGNIVGNSPLHF; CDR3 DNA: TGTGCCAGCAGCTCCCGGACAGGGGGTAATATTGTTGGGAATTCACCCCTCCACTTT
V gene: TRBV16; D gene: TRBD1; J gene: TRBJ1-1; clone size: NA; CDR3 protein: CASSQQGARTEAFF; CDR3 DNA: TGTGCCAGCAGCCAGCAGGGGGCGCGGACTGAAGCTTTCTTT
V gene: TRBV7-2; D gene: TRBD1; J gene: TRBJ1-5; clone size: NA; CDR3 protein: CASSLSTGQGKRSNQPQHF; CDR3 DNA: TGTGCCAGCAGCTTGAGTACCGGACAGGGAAAGAGGAGCAATCAGCCCCAGCATTTT
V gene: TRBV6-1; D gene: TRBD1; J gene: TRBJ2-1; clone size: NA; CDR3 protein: CASSGQGPNNEQFF; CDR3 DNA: TGTGCCAGCAGTGGACAGGGACCCAACAATGAGCAGTTCTTC
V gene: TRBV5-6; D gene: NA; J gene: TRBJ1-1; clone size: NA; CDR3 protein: CASSPTLRVYTEAFF; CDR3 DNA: TGTGCCAGCAGCCCGACACTCAGGGTGTACACTGAAGCTTTCTTT
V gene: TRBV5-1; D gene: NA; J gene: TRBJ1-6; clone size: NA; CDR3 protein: CASSLEGGSSYNSPLHF; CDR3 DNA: TGCGCCAGCAGCTTGGAGGGAGGGAGCTCCTATAATTCACCCCTCCACTTT
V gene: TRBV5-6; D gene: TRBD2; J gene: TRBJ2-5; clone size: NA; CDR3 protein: CASSKGLAGGTPLFETQYF; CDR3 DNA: TGTGCCAGCAGCAAGGGACTAGCGGGGGGGACACCCCTCTTTGAGACCCAGTACTTC
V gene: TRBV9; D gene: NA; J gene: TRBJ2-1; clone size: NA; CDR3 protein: CASSGFRGYEQFF; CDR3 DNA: TGTGCCAGCAGCGGATTTAGAGGGTATGAGCAGTTCTTC
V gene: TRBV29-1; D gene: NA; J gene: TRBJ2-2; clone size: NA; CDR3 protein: CSVGLGTGELFF; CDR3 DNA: TGCAGCGTTGGACTTGGCACCGGGGAGCTGTTTTTT
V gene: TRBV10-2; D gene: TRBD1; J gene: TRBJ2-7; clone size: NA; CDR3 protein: CASSLTGGQGEQYF; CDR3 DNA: TGCGCCAGCTCCCTGACAGGCGGACAGGGCGAGCAGTACTTC
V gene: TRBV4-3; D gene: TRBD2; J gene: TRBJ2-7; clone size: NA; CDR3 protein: CASSQEQASGVHEQYF; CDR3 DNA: TGCGCCAGCAGCCAAGAACAGGCTAGCGGGGTGCACGAGCAGTACTTC
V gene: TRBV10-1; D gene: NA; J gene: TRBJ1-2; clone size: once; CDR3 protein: CASSAERQRHGYTF; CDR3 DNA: TGCGCCAGCAGTGCCGAGAGACAGAGGCATGGCTACACCTTC
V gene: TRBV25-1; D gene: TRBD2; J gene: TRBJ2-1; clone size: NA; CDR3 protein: CASNSGGQFSYNEQFF; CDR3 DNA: TGTGCCAGCAATAGCGGGGGGCAATTCTCCTACAATGAGCAGTTCTTC
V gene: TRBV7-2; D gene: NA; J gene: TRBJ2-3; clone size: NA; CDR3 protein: CASSLRTQSTDTQYF; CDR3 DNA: TGTGCCAGCAGCTTAAGGACTCAATCCACAGATACGCAGTATTTT
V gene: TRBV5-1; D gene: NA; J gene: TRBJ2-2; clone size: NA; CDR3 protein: CASSLESLNTGELFF; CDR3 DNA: TGCGCCAGCAGCTTGGAGAGCCTCAACACCGGGGAGCTGTTTTTT
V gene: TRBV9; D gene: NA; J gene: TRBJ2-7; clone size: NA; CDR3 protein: CASSAGGMRGGTSYEQYF; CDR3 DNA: TGTGCCAGCAGCGCCGGGGGAATGAGGGGCGGAACCTCCTACGAGCAGTACTTC
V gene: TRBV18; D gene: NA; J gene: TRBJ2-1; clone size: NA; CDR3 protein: CASSPEQPATYNEQFF; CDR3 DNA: TGTGCCAGCTCACCAGAACAGCCGGCGACCTACAATGAGCAGTTCTTC
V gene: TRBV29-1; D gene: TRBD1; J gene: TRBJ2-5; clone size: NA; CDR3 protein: CSVRDRVPRETQYF; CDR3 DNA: TGCAGCGTCCGGGACAGGGTCCCGAGGGAGACCCAGTACTTC
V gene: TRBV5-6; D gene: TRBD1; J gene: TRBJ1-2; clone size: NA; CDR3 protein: CASSPLGQGAGGYTF; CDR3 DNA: TGTGCCAGCAGCCCCCTGGGACAGGGGGCGGGCGGCTACACCTTC
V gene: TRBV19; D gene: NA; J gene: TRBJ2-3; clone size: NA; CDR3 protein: CASSTRGDTQYF; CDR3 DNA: TGTGCCAGTAGTACGCGAGGGGATACGCAGTATTTT
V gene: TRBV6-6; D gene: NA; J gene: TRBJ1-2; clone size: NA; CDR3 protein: CASSYGQGHYGYTF; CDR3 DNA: TGTGCCAGCAGTTACGGGCAGGGCCACTATGGCTACACCTTC
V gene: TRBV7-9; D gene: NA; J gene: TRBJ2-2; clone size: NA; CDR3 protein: CASSSHSTGELFF; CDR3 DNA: TGTGCCAGCAGCTCTCACAGCACCGGGGAGCTGTTTTTT
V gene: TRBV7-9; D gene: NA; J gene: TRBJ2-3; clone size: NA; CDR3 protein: CASSLAGGTDTQYF; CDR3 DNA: TGTGCCAGCAGCTTAGCCGGGGGCACAGATACGCAGTATTTT
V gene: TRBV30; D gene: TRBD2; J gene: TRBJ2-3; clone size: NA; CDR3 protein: CAWSKGTSADTQYF; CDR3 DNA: TGTGCCTGGAGTAAGGGGACTAGCGCGGATACGCAGTATTTT
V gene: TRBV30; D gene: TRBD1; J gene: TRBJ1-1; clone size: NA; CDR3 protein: CARQGSEVTFF; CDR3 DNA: TGTGCCCGACAGGGGAGCGAGGTAACTTTCTTT
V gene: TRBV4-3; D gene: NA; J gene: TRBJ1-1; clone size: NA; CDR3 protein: CASSREGDTEAFF; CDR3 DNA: TGCGCCAGCAGCCGAGAGGGAGACACTGAAGCTTTCTTT
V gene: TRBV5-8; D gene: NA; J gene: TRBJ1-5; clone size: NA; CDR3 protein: CASSLTESNQPQHF; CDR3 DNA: TGTGCCAGCAGCTTGACCGAGAGCAATCAGCCCCAGCATTTT
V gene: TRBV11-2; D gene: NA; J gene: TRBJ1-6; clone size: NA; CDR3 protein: CASSWGGSVSPLHF; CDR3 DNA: TGTGCCAGCAGCTGGGGGGGCTCTGTTTCACCCCTCCACTTT
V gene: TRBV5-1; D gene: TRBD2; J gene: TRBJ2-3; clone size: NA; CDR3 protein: CASRSGASTDTQYF; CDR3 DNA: TGCGCCAGCCGTAGCGGGGCTAGCACAGATACGCAGTATTTT
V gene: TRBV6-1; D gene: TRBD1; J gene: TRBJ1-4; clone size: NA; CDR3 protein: CASSATGWANEKLFF; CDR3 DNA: TGTGCCAGCAGTGCGACAGGGTGGGCGAATGAAAAACTGTTTTTT
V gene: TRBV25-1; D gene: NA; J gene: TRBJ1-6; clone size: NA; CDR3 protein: CASSERTDYNSPLHF; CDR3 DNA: TGTGCCAGCAGTGAGAGGACAGATTATAATTCACCCCTCCACTTT